What follows are 13 T cell receptor beta chains derived from one specimen sequenced in a study of PD-1 blockade in classical Hodgkin lymphoma. Sequenced by immunoSEQ multiplex PCR; TCRdb stores in-frame clones only, minus some. The sample shows 25,000 to 35,000 clones, over 70% of them seen only once. Every patient relapsed after autologous stem cell transplantation, and brentuximab vedotin exposure varied. The material sequenced was peripheral blood mononuclear cells (PBMCs), taken before the second cycle of nivolumab. These receptors were collected from a human donor with classical Hodgkin lymphoma.

The CDR3 sequence is CAWSPGTGVYEQYF. The CDR3 DNA is TGTGCCTGGAGTCCCGGGACAGGAGTTTACGAGCAGTACTTC. The chain has TRBV30 and TRBJ2-7; TRBD1 agrees at 8 bases. The germline gives CDR1 GTSNPN, CDR2 SVGIG (reference sequence). The CDR3 has 14 amino acids. V lost 2 bases to trimming and J lost 4 bases; unmatched junction nucleotides: 7.

This clone was seen only a few times. This chain joins TRBV28 and TRBJ2-1; 11 nucleotides align to TRBD2. The germline V gene encodes CDR1 MDHEN and CDR2 SYDVKM. Unmatched junction bases numbered 6, after V lost 3 bases and J lost 2 bases. The CDR3 is made up of 17 amino acids. CDR3 coding DNA: TGTGCCAGCAGTTTGTCGATAGCGGGGGGGCCCTACAATGAGCAGTTCTTC. Amino acids: CASSLSIAGGPYNEQFF.

The chain is built from TRBV18 and TRBJ2-5; a weak D match, TRBD1 (5 bases). This CDR3 has 12 residues. With 5 bases removed from V and 2 bases from J, the gap between germline ends came to 6 bases. Germline-derived CDR1 and CDR2 are KGHSH and LQKENI. CDR3 region: CASSRQQETQYF. CDR3 bases: TGTGCCAGCTCAAGACAGCAAGAGACCCAGTACTTC.

This clone was found a few times. Here the CDR3 DNA reads TGTGCCAGTATAAGAGGCGGGACGGCTGGAAACACCATATATTTT. This gives the protein CASIRGGTAGNTIYF. The V call is TRBV19, the J call TRBJ1-3, with D possibly being TRBD1 (5 bases). CDR1 LNHDA and CDR2 SQIVND come from the germline V gene (reference sequence). The CDR3 runs to 15 residues. Trimming cost V 7 bases and J 2 bases, with 15 bases left between them.

The chain recombines TRBV7-9 with TRBJ2-5; D may be TRBD2 (6 bases). Deletions cut 2 bases from V and 4 bases from J, with 20 bases between. CDR3 size: 17 residues. Germline V gene data show CDR1 as SEHNR and CDR2 as FQNEAQ (reference sequence). The CDR3 DNA reads as TGTGCCAGCAGCTTAAATCGGGGGTCCGCGTCTGGAGAGACCCAGTACTTC. It is translated as CASSLNRGSASGETQYF.

The chain employs TRBV7-8 and TRBJ1-2; possibly TRBD1 for D (6 bases). Germline assignment: CDR1 SGHVS and CDR2 FQNEAQ. The ends were cut back, 1 base at V and 7 bases at J, with 10 bases in the middle. The CDR3 is 13 residues long. The DNA for the CDR3 is TGTGCCAGCAGCTTAGGGCAGGGGAGTGGCTACACCTTC. Its translation is CASSLGQGSGYTF.

The chain links TRBV9 to TRBJ2-1; TRBD2 matches at 9 bases. V was clipped by 4 bases and J by 10 bases; unmatched bases: 15. Germline loops: CDR1 SGDLS, CDR2 YYNGEE. This CDR3 region has 16 residues. The CDR3 sequence: CASSRSSGMYKGEQFF. The DNA of the CDR3 is TGTGCCAGCAGCCGGTCTAGCGGGATGTACAAGGGGGAGCAGTTCTTC.

The chain combines TRBV30 with TRBJ2-1; TRBD2 might be the D (5 bases). The CDR3 is made up of 13 amino acids. Germline V gene sequence: CDR1 GTSNPN, CDR2 SVGIG (reference sequence). Trimming stripped 3 bases from V and 0 bases from J, with 6 bases between. Written as DNA, the CDR3 is TGTGCCTGGAGCCGGGACTCCTACAATGAGCAGTTCTTC. Translation: CAWSRDSYNEQFF.

The chain joins TRBV10-3 to TRBJ1-2, with D maybe TRBD1 (6 bases). The CDR3 extends over 16 amino acids. Trimming pared 2 bases from V and 2 bases from J, leaving 15 bases between. Germline CDR1 ENHRY, CDR2 SYGVKD. CDR3 DNA: TGTGCCATCAGTGAGCCCCTAGGGGGGGGGAACTATGGCTACACCTTC. Its protein is CAISEPLGGGNYGYTF.

The chain uses TRBV19 and TRBJ1-2; D is uncertain. V lost 3 bases, J lost 4 bases, and 15 bases lay in between. The germline gives CDR1 LNHDA, CDR2 SQIVND (reference sequence). This CDR3 contains 15 residues. In nucleotides, the CDR3 is TGTGCCAGTAGTATTTTGACGGGCGAACTCTATGGCTACACCTTC. Its protein is CASSILTGELYGYTF. The full variable domain, in which reference TRBV19 and TRBJ1-2 provide the parts outside the CDR3, is DGGITQSPKYLFRKEGQNVTLSCEQNLNHDAMYWYRQDPGQGLRLIYYSQIVNDFQKGDIAEGYSVSREKKESFPLTVTSAQKNPTAFYLCASSILTGELYGYTFGSGTRLTVV.

The chain carries TRBV4-3 and TRBJ1-1; TRBD1 matches at 7 bases. The CDR3 spans 15 residues. The ends lost 3 bases at V and 4 bases at J; junction bases unmatched: 8. Germline V gives CDR1 LGHNA, CDR2 YSLEER. CDR3: CASSHDTGEVTEAFF. CDR3 in DNA: TGCGCCAGCAGCCACGATACAGGGGAGGTCACTGAAGCTTTCTTT.

In its sample, this clone was seen a few times. DNA of the CDR3: TGTGCCATCAGTGAGTCGATCCCGCAGCTGAACACTGAAGCTTTCTTT. Protein sequence: CAISESIPQLNTEAFF. The V gene is TRBV10-3, the J gene TRBJ1-1; D ambiguous. Germline assignment: CDR1 ENHRY and CDR2 SYGVKD. V lost 0 bases to trimming and J lost 0 bases, with 11 bases between them. The CDR3 covers 16 residues.

V is TRBV5-6 and J is TRBJ2-2, with a possible D match to TRBD2 (5 bases). The CDR3 loop spans 14 amino acids. Germline CDR1 reads SGHDT; CDR2 reads YYEEEE. The V gene lost 4 bases and the J gene lost 5 bases, with 12 bases spanning the gap. This CDR3 reads CASSPGLNTGELFF. Here the CDR3 DNA reads TGTGCCAGCAGCCCAGGACTTAATACCGGGGAGCTGTTTTTT.